This T cell receptor beta chain is from a study of metastatic and nonmetastatic thyroid tumors. The CDR3 extends over 17 amino acids. Trimming removed 5 bases from V and 2 bases from J; junction bases left unmatched: 8. Germline V CDR1 and CDR2: MDHEN, SYDVKM. Until they underwent thyroid surgery, no patient had received any treatment. Using MiXCR, TCRdb reanalyzed the PCR reads. Among approximately 29,000 clones, roughly 15% were seen once, and the ten largest hold about 4.2%. This clone was counted ten times or more. The chain has TRBV28 and TRBJ2-2, with 10 bases matching TRBD2. The TCR sequence derives from a female donor with papillary thyroid cancer or a benign thyroid nodule (not recorded which). Some clones in this sample may be carry-over from other donors' samples. The sequenced sample consisted of blood. The CDR3 spells CASSPSRTSGNTGELFF. The DNA for the CDR3 is TGTGCCAGCAGTCCATCCCGGACTAGCGGTAACACCGGGGAGCTGTTTTTT.